The clone carrying this T cell receptor (beta chain) came up once. This entry comes from a study of blood T cell repertoires in COVID-19. Here immunoSEQ multiplex PCR was the method, and the copy in TCRdb shows in-frame clones only, minus some. The table lists fewer than 300,000 clones, 65% to 90% of them singletons. Recruitment covered about two dozen US areas and drew participants whose ages spanned about 18 to 90 years. Cohorts were based on clinical histories the participants reported. Cohort 3 recovered donors had two negative PCRs, clearance, or symptom resolution. Material for sequencing was PBMCs or T cells enriched from blood (not recorded which). This receptor was obtained from a man aged 18-30 years who had recovered from COVID-19.

The CDR3 DNA reads as TGTGCCAGCAGCTTAATGCCAGGGATGTGGGGGACCCAGTACTTC. This codes for CASSLMPGMWGTQYF. The chain carries TRBV11-2 and TRBJ2-5; D is perhaps TRBD1 (5 bases). Trimming took 2 bases from V and 7 from J, leaving 17 bases between them. Germline assignment: CDR1 SGHAT and CDR2 FQNNGV. CDR3 size: 15 residues.